A single sample is the source of the 9 T cell receptor beta chains below, sequenced in a study of blood T cell repertoires in COVID-19. TCRdb's table, derived via immunoSEQ multiplex PCR, lists solely in-frame clones and lacks some. Altogether 260,000 or so clones are present, roughly 86% being singletons, with the ten largest covering around 2.6%. The material sequenced was PBMCs or T cells enriched from blood (not recorded which). These receptors originate from a woman aged 25 to 39 with acute COVID-19.

V usage is TRBV6-5 and J usage is TRBJ2-3; 14 bases match TRBD2. CDR3 length equals 15 residues. V gave up 5 bases and J gave up 4 bases; unmatched junction bases: 2. In germline, CDR1 is MNHEY, CDR2 SVGAGI. This CDR3 is CASSKTSGGADTQYF. DNA for the CDR3: TGTGCCAGCAGTAAGACTAGCGGGGGGGCAGATACGCAGTATTTT.

The chain uses TRBV6-5 and TRBJ2-1; 8 bases align to TRBD2. The CDR3 runs 14 residues. Germline V gene data show CDR1 as MNHEY and CDR2 as SVGAGI. V was pared by 6 bases and J by 4 bases, with 5 bases of the junction left unmatched. The CDR3: CASRPGTRYNEQFF. The CDR3 DNA follows: TGTGCCAGCAGACCCGGGACTAGATACAATGAGCAGTTCTTC.

V usage is TRBV19 and J usage is TRBJ2-2; 10 bases line up with TRBD2. This CDR3 has 16 amino acids. V dropped 5 bases and J dropped 1; count of bases not matched to a gene: 4. Germline CDR1 and CDR2: LNHDA and SQIVND (reference sequence). In DNA form, the CDR3 reads TGTGCCAGTAGTGAACGGACTAGCGGGAACACCGGGGAGCTGTTTTTT. Protein product: CASSERTSGNTGELFF.

This clone was counted a few times. This sequence joins TRBV18 and TRBJ1-5; 9 nucleotides agree with TRBD1. CDR3 length equals 15 residues. Trimming at V came to 4 bases and at J to 4 bases, leaving 5 bases not matched to a gene. Germline-derived CDR1 and CDR2 are KGHSH and LQKENI. The CDR3 protein is CASSRTGTGNQPQHF. The DNA of the CDR3 is TGTGCCAGCTCACGGACCGGGACAGGGAATCAGCCCCAGCATTTT.

The chain couples TRBV18 to TRBJ2-5; D remains ambiguous. There are 13 residues in the CDR3. Trimming removed 2 bases at V and 5 bases at J, with 9 bases between. The germline CDR1 and CDR2 sequences are KGHSH and LQKENI. CDR3 sequence reads: CASSPMELETQYF. DNA of the CDR3: TGTGCCAGCTCACCAATGGAGTTGGAGACCCAGTACTTC.

V and J are TRBV4-1 and TRBJ1-5, with D possibly TRBD1 on 6 matching bases. V lost 6 bases and J lost 6, with 27 bases in between. This CDR3 contains 18 residues. CDR1 MGHRA and CDR2 YSYEKL come from the germline V gene. CDR3 residues: CASSPRNRMGHLFQPQHF. In nucleotides, the CDR3 is TGCGCCAGCAGTCCAAGAAACAGGATGGGACACCTTTTTCAGCCCCAGCATTTT.

The chain carries TRBV30 and TRBJ2-7, with a tentative D call TRBD1 (5 bases). Germline-derived CDR1 and CDR2 are GTSNPN and SVGIG (reference sequence). The CDR3 has 13 amino acids. With 6 bases removed from V and 2 bases from J, the gap between germline ends came to 14 bases. The CDR3 DNA follows: TGTGCCTGTTGGAAGGGGTCTACCTACGAGCAGTACTTC. It codes for CACWKGSTYEQYF.

The CDR3 DNA sequence: TGCGCCAGCAGAGGACAGGGGAACTACGAGCAGTACTTC. Its translation is CASRGQGNYEQYF. V is TRBV5-1 and J is TRBJ2-7, with 9 bases fitting TRBD1. Germline lookup yields CDR1 SGHRS and CDR2 YFSETQ. With 5 bases clipped from V and 3 bases from J, the junction kept 3 bases outside the gene matches. This CDR3 is built from 13 residues.

The rearrangement uses TRBV11-2 and TRBJ1-5, with a weak D call TRBD1 (5 bases). CDR3 length: 16 residues. Germline V gene lookup returns CDR1 SGHAT and CDR2 FQNNGV. V was trimmed by 0 bases and J by 0 bases, leaving 9 bases between them. As DNA, the CDR3 is TGTGCCAGCAGCTTAGATTTGGGGGGTAGCAATCAGCCCCAGCATTTT. This encodes CASSLDLGGSNQPQHF.